This T cell receptor beta chain came from a study of cytomegalovirus exposure and HLA in healthy donors. Findings and caveats of the study: The study designated about 180 TCR beta chains cytomegalovirus-associated. Most of the TCR beta V segments (in an earlier analysis) were productive either about 90% or about 30% of the time. HLA alleles showed associations with some 17,000 TCR beta sequences in a later analysis, at a 0.05 false discovery rate.

Primers for the PCR totalled 60 Vbeta and 13 Jbeta. This table comes from immunoSEQ multiplex PCR, and its TCRdb copy is limited to in-frame clones, with some not included. Of about 200,000 clones in the sample, 80% to 90% were seen once. Per germline, CDR1 SGHNT and CDR2 YYREEE (reference sequence). The CDR3 totals 16 residues. V dropped 4 bases and J dropped 1; count of bases not matched to a gene: 8. Concerning this clone: Its matching antigen is unknown.

The receptor's source is a woman in her 30s in good health and CMV-seronegative. Sequencing was done on a sample of PBMCs. The rearrangement uses TRBV5-4 and TRBJ2-3; TRBD2 matches 8 bases. CDR3 DNA: TGTGCCAGCAGCCCGTCCGGGGGGGTAGGCACAGATACGCAGTATTTT. It encodes CASSPSGGVGTDTQYF.